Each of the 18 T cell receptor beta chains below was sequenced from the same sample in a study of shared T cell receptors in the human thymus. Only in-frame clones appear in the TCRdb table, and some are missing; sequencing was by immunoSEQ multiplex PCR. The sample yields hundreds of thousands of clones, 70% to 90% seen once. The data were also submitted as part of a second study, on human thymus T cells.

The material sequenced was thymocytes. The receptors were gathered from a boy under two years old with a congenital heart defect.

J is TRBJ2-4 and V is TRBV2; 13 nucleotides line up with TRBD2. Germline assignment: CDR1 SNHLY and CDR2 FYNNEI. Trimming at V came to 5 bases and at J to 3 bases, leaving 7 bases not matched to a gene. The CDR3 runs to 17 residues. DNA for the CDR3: TGTGCCAGCAGTCACGGACTAGCGGGGGCCCTCAAAAACATTCAGTACTTC. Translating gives CASSHGLAGALKNIQYF.

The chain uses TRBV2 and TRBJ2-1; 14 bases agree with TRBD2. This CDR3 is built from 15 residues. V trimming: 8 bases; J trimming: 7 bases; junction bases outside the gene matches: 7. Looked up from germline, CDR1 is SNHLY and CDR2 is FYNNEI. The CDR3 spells CASAAGTSGSNEQFF. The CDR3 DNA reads TGTGCCAGCGCTGCCGGGACTAGCGGGAGTAATGAGCAGTTCTTC.

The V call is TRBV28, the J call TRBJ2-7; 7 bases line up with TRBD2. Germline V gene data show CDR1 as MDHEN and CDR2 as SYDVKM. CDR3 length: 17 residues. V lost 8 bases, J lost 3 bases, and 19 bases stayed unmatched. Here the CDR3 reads CASLGSPRGLAVYEQYF. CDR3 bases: TGTGCCAGCTTAGGCAGCCCTAGAGGCCTAGCGGTCTACGAGCAGTACTTC.

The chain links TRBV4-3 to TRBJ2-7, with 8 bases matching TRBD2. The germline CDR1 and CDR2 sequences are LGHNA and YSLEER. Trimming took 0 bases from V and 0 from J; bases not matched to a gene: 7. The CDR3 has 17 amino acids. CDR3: CASSQDGGGRSSYEQYF. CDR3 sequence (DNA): TGCGCCAGCAGCCAAGATGGGGGCGGGAGGAGCTCCTACGAGCAGTACTTC.

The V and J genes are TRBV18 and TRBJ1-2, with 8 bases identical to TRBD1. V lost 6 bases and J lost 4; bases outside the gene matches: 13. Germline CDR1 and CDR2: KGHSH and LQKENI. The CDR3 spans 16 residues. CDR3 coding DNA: TGTGCCAGCTCGACAAGCCGGACAGGGATTGTCTATGGCTACACCTTC. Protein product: CASSTSRTGIVYGYTF.

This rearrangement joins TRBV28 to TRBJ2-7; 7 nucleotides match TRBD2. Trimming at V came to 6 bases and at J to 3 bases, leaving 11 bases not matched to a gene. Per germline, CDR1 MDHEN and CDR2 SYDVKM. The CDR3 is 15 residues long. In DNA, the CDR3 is TGTGCCAGCAGGCGGGGAGGGGACGGGGACTACGAGCAGTACTTC. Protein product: CASRRGGDGDYEQYF. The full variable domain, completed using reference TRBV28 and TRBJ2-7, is DVKVTQSSRYLVKRTGEKVFLECVQDMDHENMFWYRQDPGLGLRLIYFSYDVKMKEKGDIPEGYSVSREKKERFSLILESASTNQTSMYLCASRRGGDGDYEQYFGPGTRLTVT.

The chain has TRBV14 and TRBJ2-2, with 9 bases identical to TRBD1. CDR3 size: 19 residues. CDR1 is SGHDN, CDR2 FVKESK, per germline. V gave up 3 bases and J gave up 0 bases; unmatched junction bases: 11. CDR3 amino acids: CASSHSAGTGQPNTGELFF. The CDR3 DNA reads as TGTGCCAGCAGCCACTCCGCCGGGACAGGGCAACCGAACACCGGGGAGCTGTTTTTT.

CDR3 DNA: TGTGCCAGCAGCTTAGGAGTCGCTAGCGGGGGGGCCTACCCCCACTACGAGCAGTACTTC. This sequence encodes CASSLGVASGGAYPHYEQYF. This chain uses TRBV7-8 with TRBJ2-7, with 12 bases aligning to TRBD2. The V segment lost 1 base and the J segment 3 bases; nucleotides outside the gene matches: 16. Per germline, CDR1 SGHVS and CDR2 FQNEAQ. The CDR3 is 20 amino acids.

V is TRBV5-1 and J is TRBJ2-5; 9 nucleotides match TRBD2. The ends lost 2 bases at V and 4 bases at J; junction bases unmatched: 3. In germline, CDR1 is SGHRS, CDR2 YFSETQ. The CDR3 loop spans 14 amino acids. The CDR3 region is CASSFIAGAETQYF. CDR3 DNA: TGCGCCAGCAGCTTCATAGCGGGGGCAGAGACCCAGTACTTC.

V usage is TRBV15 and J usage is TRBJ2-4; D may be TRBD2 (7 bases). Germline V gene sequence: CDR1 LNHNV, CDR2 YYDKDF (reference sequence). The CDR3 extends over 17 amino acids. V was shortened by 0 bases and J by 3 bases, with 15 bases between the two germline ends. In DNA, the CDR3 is TGTGCCACCAGCAGAGATCGGGCGGGGGCTAACAAAAACATTCAGTACTTC. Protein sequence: CATSRDRAGANKNIQYF.

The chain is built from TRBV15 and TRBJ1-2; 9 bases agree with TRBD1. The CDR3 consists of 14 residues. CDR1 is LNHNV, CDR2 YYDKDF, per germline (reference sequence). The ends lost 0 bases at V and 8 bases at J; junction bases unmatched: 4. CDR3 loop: CATSRDGTGNGYTF. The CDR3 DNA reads TGTGCCACCAGCAGAGACGGGACAGGGAACGGCTACACCTTC.

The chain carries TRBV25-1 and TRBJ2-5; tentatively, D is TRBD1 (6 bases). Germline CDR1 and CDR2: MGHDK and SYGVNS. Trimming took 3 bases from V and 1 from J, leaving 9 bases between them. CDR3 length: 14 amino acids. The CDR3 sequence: CASSDGDIQETQYF. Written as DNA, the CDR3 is TGTGCCAGCAGTGACGGGGACATCCAAGAGACCCAGTACTTC.

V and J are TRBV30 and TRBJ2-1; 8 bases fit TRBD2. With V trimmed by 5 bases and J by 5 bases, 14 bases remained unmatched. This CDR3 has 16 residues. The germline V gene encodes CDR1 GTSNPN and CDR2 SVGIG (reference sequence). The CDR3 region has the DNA TGTGCCTGGGGTAACGCGGGAGGCCCATCAAACAATGAGCAGTTCTTC. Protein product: CAWGNAGGPSNNEQFF.

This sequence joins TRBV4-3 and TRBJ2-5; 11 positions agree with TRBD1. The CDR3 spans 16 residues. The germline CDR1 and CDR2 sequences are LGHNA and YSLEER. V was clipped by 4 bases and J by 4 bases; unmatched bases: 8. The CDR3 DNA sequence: TGCGCCAGCAGCCGAGGACAGGGGGCGAGCGGAGAGACCCAGTACTTC. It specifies CASSRGQGASGETQYF.

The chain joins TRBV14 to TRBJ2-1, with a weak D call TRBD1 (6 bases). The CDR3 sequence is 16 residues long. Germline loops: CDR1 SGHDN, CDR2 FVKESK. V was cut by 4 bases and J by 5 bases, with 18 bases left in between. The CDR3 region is CASSPISDRLNNEQFF. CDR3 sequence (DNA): TGTGCCAGCAGCCCCATTTCGGACAGATTGAACAATGAGCAGTTCTTC.

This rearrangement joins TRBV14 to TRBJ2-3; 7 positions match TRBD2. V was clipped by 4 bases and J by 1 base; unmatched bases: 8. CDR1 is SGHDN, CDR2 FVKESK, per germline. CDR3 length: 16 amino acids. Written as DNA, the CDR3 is TGTGCCAGCAGCCCCCCTAGCGGCCAACGCACAGATACGCAGTATTTT. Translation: CASSPPSGQRTDTQYF.

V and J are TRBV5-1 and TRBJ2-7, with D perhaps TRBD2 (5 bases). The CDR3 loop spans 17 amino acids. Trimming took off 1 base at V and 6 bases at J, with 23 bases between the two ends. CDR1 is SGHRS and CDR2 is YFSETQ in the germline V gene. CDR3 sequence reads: CASSLTPPGLSSLEQYF. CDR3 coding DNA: TGCGCCAGCAGCTTGACCCCTCCGGGATTATCTTCTCTCGAGCAGTACTTC.

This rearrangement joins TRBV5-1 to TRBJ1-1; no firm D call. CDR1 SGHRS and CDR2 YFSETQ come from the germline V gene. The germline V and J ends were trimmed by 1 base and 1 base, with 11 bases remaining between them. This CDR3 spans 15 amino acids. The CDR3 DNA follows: TGCGCCAGCAGCTTGTACGGTGCCCCGAACACTGAAGCTTTCTTT. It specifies CASSLYGAPNTEAFF. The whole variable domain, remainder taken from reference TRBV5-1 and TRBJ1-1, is KAGVTQTPRYLIKTRGQQVTLSCSPISGHRSVSWYQQTPGQGLQFLFEYFSETQRNKGNFPGRFSGRQFSNSRSEMNVSTLELGDSALYLCASSLYGAPNTEAFFGQGTRLTVV.